Listed here are 10 T cell receptor beta chains from one sample, sequenced in a study of breast tumors, draining lymph nodes, adjacent tissues. A single record per CDR3 protein comes from TCRdb applying MiXCR to the multiplex PCR reads. This sample yields some 140,000 distinct CDR3 sequences, of which about 22% are seen a single time; roughly 2.8% belongs to the top ten. Samples came from axillary lymph nodes draining the breast cancer. Sequencing was done on a sample of axillary lymph node tissue. The source of these receptors is a female donor with breast cancer. Some clones in this sample may be carry-over from other donors' samples.

Details on this clonotype: A read error may be the cause here, since a much bigger clone is one base away. The rearrangement uses TRBV11-3 and TRBJ2-3, with TRBD1 as a possible D gene (5 bases). CDR1 SGHNT and CDR2 YENEEA come from the germline V gene. The CDR3 runs to 15 residues. The CDR3 region has the DNA TGTGTCAGCAGCTTAGCAGGGTCGCGCACAGATACGCAGTATTTT. Translation gives CVSSLAGSRTDTQYF.

This clonotype has ten or more counts. This chain connects TRBV6-5 to TRBJ2-3; 8 bases agree with TRBD2. The V gene end was trimmed by 7 bases and the J gene end by 2 bases; junction bases not matched to a gene: 5. The CDR3 length is 14 residues. Looked up from germline, CDR1 is MNHEY and CDR2 is SVGAGI. CDR3: CASTLAGPTDTQYF. The CDR3 coding sequence is TGTGCCAGCACCTTAGCGGGACCCACAGATACGCAGTATTTT.

The chain is built from TRBV5-1 and TRBJ1-1; perhaps TRBD1 as D (6 bases). CDR3 length: 14 residues. CDR1 is SGHRS, CDR2 YFSETQ, per germline. V lost 4 bases and J 1 base, leaving 11 bases between the germline ends. The CDR3 here is CASSLGQTNTEAFF. The CDR3 region has the DNA TGCGCCAGCAGCCTCGGACAGACGAACACTGAAGCTTTCTTT.

In regard to this clonotype: A read error may be the cause here, since a much bigger clone is one base away. The gene calls are TRBV11-1 and TRBJ2-2, with 7 bases lining up with TRBD1. The CDR3 is 16 amino acids. Germline loops: CDR1 SGHAT, CDR2 FQDESV (reference sequence). CDR3 coding DNA: TGTGCCAGCAGCCATTCGACAGGGATCGGTCCCGGGGAGCTGTCTTTT. Protein: CASSHSTGIGPGELSF.

This clonotype was recorded once. The junction and the germline gene differ at one end; a read error may be behind it. This chain joins TRBV3-1 and TRBJ2-7; no clear D gene. The CDR3 consists of 12 residues. The germline V gene encodes CDR1 LGHDT and CDR2 YNNKEL (reference sequence). Here the CDR3 DNA reads TGTGCCAGCAGCCGACAAGGCTACGAGCAGTGCTTC. It codes for CASSRQGYEQCF.

In this sample, this clonotype turned up many times. The chain couples TRBV19 to TRBJ1-6, with 8 bases fitting TRBD1. Per the germline V gene, CDR1 is LNHDA and CDR2 is SQIVND (reference sequence). Germline trimming cut 7 bases from V and 7 bases from J; bases unmatched to any gene: 6. This CDR3 contains 14 residues. The CDR3 DNA reads TGTGCCAGTAATGGACAGGGTGGCAATTCACCCCTCCACTTT. It yields the protein CASNGQGGNSPLHF.

Many counts were recorded for this clonotype. This rearrangement joins TRBV5-6 to TRBJ2-7; no reliable D call. This CDR3 contains 14 residues. Germline CDR1 is SGHDT and CDR2 is YYEEEE. Trimming left V 0 bases short and J 3 bases short, with 10 bases between. The CDR3 sequence is CASSLDGRSYEQYF. CDR3 sequence (DNA): TGTGCCAGCAGCTTGGATGGTCGAAGCTACGAGCAGTACTTC.

In its sample, this clonotype was seen many times. This chain links TRBV2 with TRBJ2-3; the D is unclear. The CDR3 totals 16 residues. V lost 7 bases and J lost 2, with 19 bases in between. Germline CDR1 is SNHLY and CDR2 is FYNNEI. Written as DNA, the CDR3 is TGTGCCAGCACTCTAGTCAGGACCCCTACCACAGATACGCAGTATTTT. Amino acid sequence: CASTLVRTPTTDTQYF.

A remark on this clonotype: A much larger clone lies a single base off, so this may be a read error. The chain employs TRBV19 and TRBJ1-2; D remains ambiguous. The V gene's germline CDR1 is LNHDA and CDR2 SQIVND (reference sequence). The CDR3 length is 14 residues. Here the CDR3 DNA reads TGTGCCAGTAGTATGCACCCGGAAAGCCATGGCCACACCTTC. Its translation is CASSMHPESHGHTF.

Of note for this clonotype: With a much larger clone just one base away, this may be a read error. The chain has TRBV20-1 and TRBJ2-2; tentative D call: TRBD2 (5 bases). Germline V CDR1 and CDR2: DFQATT, SNEGSKA (reference sequence). The CDR3 is 13 residues long. As DNA, the CDR3 is TGCAGTGCTAGGACGCAGAACACCGGGGAGCTGTTATTT. Translated: CSARTQNTGELLF.